This T cell receptor (beta chain) was found in a study of T and B cells in COVID-19 patients. This clonotype is deemed medium-sized. TRB rearrangements were amplified by multiplex PCR with BIOMED2 TRB-A/B primers. TCRdb re-called the multiplex PCR reads through MiXCR, storing one row per CDR3 protein. The data hold a few thousand distinct CDR3 sequences, with about 25% observed a single time. TRB was amplified from about 250-500 ng of blood genomic DNA. CDR1 and CDR2 (germline): GTSNPN, SVGIG (reference sequence). This CDR3 has 14 residues. The V gene lost 1 base and the J gene lost 2 bases, with 11 bases spanning the gap.

The chain has TRBV30 and TRBJ1-2; D perhaps matches TRBD1 (5 bases). This receptor was taken from a human donor with active COVID-19. Material for sequencing was blood. Written as DNA, the CDR3 is TGTGCCTGGAGTGGGAGGGGATCCAACTATGGCTACACCTTC. Its translation is CAWSGRGSNYGYTF.